This passage covers 30 T cell receptor beta chains from one sample sequenced in a study of T cell repertoires in cytomegalovirus infection. Each CDR3 protein gets one entry after TCRdb re-called the reads with MiXCR. This sample yields 250,000 to 350,000 distinct CDR3 sequences, of which about 25% are seen a single time; over 11% belongs to the top ten. The sequenced material came from PBMCs. The receptors were sampled from a human donor in good health (CMV status not recorded). Some clones in this sample may be carry-over from other donors' samples.

This clonotype has just one count. V is TRBV19 and J is TRBJ2-1, with 7 bases matching TRBD1. This CDR3 region has 15 residues. The V gene's germline CDR1 is LNHDA and CDR2 SQIVND (reference sequence). With 4 bases clipped from V and 0 bases from J, the junction kept 3 bases outside the gene matches. The CDR3 loop is CASSRQGGSYNEQFF. For the CDR3, the DNA is TGTGCCAGTAGTAGACAGGGCGGCTCCTACAATGAGCAGTTCTTC.

This clonotype occurred a few times. The chain carries TRBV6-2 or TRBV6-3 and TRBJ2-3; 8 bases line up with TRBD2. This CDR3 spans 18 amino acids. The trim removed 5 bases at V and 3 bases at J, leaving 16 bases unmatched. The germline V gene encodes CDR1 MNHEY and CDR2 SVGEGT. The CDR3: CASSGPGRSGGRTDTQYF. The CDR3 coding sequence is TGTGCCAGCAGTGGCCCGGGACGGAGCGGGGGACGGACAGATACGCAGTATTTT.

The chain has TRBV7-2 and TRBJ2-2; D gene unclear. The germline V gene has CDR1 SGHTA and CDR2 FQGNSA. The ends were cut back, 3 bases at V and 4 bases at J, with 12 bases in the middle. The CDR3 runs 15 residues. The CDR3 loop is CASSFRALVTGELFF. The CDR3 DNA is TGTGCCAGCAGCTTCCGTGCATTAGTCACCGGGGAGCTGTTTTTT. The whole variable domain, remainder taken from reference TRBV7-2 and TRBJ2-2, is GAGVSQSPSNKVTEKGKDVELRCDPISGHTALYWYRQSLGQGLEFLIYFQGNSAPDKSGLPSDRFSAERTGGSVSTLTIQRTQQEDSAVYLCASSFRALVTGELFFGEGSRLTVL.

Only a few counts were recorded for this clonotype. V gene TRBV5-1 combines with J gene TRBJ1-5; D perhaps matches TRBD1 (5 bases). The CDR3 is made up of 15 amino acids. Trimming took 2 bases from V and 2 from J, leaving 11 bases between them. Germline CDR1 reads SGHRS; CDR2 reads YFSETQ. Here the CDR3 DNA reads TGCGCCAGCAGCTTTTTGGGGGGTGGCAATCAGCCCCAGCATTTT. Translation: CASSFLGGGNQPQHF.

There are a few counts of this clonotype. The chain employs TRBV4-3 and TRBJ2-3; 10 bases are a match to TRBD2. CDR1 and CDR2 (germline): LGHNA, YSLEER. The V and J ends lost 3 bases and 2 bases, in that order; junction bases with no gene match: 2. CDR3 size: 15 residues. In nucleotides, the CDR3 is TGCGCCAGCAGCCAGACTAGCGGGTACACAGATACGCAGTATTTT. Protein product: CASSQTSGYTDTQYF.

This clonotype has at least ten counts. This chain uses TRBV7-2 with TRBJ2-3; 10 positions match TRBD2. Germline values: CDR1 SGHTA, CDR2 FQGNSA. The CDR3 runs to 15 residues. The V segment lost 1 base and the J segment 5 bases; nucleotides outside the gene matches: 3. This chain's CDR3 is CASSLVASGRDTQYF. The CDR3 region has the DNA TGTGCCAGCAGCTTAGTGGCTAGCGGGAGAGATACGCAGTATTTT.

This clonotype was observed a few times. V usage is TRBV10-3 and J usage is TRBJ1-2, with D perhaps matching TRBD1 (6 bases). Germline assignment: CDR1 ENHRY and CDR2 SYGVKD. V lost 2 bases, J lost 6 bases, and 10 bases lay in between. The CDR3 length is 13 residues. The CDR3 reads CAISENRANGYTF. CDR3 sequence (DNA): TGTGCCATCAGTGAGAACAGGGCCAATGGCTACACCTTC.

The chain has TRBV29-1 and TRBJ2-7, with D possibly TRBD2 on 6 matching bases. V was pared by 6 bases and J by 1 base, with 7 bases between. Per germline, CDR1 SQVTM and CDR2 ANQGSEA. The CDR3 loop spans 11 amino acids. This chain's CDR3 is CSVGLSYEQYF. CDR3 sequence (DNA): TGCAGCGTGGGACTTTCCTACGAGCAGTACTTC.

In this sample, this clonotype turned up a few times. The rearrangement joins TRBV6-2 or TRBV6-3 to TRBJ2-7; no clear D. In germline, CDR1 is MNHEY, CDR2 SVGEGT. The CDR3 runs to 10 residues. V was trimmed by 3 bases and J by 9 bases, leaving 6 bases between them. DNA for the CDR3: TGTGCCAGCAGTTATCTGAGGCAGTACTTC. It translates to CASSYLRQYF.

CDR3 residues: CASSKRQGGDEQYF. CDR3 bases: TGCGCCAGCAGCAAACGACAGGGGGGCGACGAGCAGTACTTC. The gene calls are TRBV4-3 and TRBJ2-7, with 9 positions matching TRBD1. In germline, CDR1 is LGHNA, CDR2 YSLEER. The V and J ends lost 5 bases and 5 bases, in that order; junction bases with no gene match: 7. CDR3 size: 14 residues.

This clonotype was counted a few times. The gene calls are TRBV29-1 and TRBJ1-2; D remains ambiguous. Trimming left V 3 bases short and J 0 bases short, with 11 bases between. Per germline, CDR1 SQVTM and CDR2 ANQGSEA. This CDR3 contains 14 residues. The CDR3 is CSVEGTVPNYGYTF. In nucleotides, the CDR3 is TGCAGCGTTGAGGGAACAGTGCCTAACTATGGCTACACCTTC.

This clonotype came up a few times. CDR3 nucleotide sequence: TGCGCCAGCAGCACGGACGGAAATAGCAATCAGCCCCAGCATTTT. It translates to CASSTDGNSNQPQHF. This chain uses TRBV5-1 with TRBJ1-5; the D is unclear. V gave up 4 bases and J gave up 0 bases, with 11 bases separating them. There are 15 residues in the CDR3. Germline-derived CDR1 and CDR2 are SGHRS and YFSETQ.

This clonotype was seen many times. The chain carries TRBV7-2 and TRBJ2-1; D could derive from TRBD1 or TRBD2 (6 bases each). The V end lost 5 bases, the J end lost 6 bases, and 17 bases lay between the germline ends. This CDR3 spans 15 amino acids. Germline loops: CDR1 SGHTA, CDR2 FQGNSA. The CDR3 here is CASSQRLGGSNEQFF. The DNA of the CDR3 is TGTGCCAGCAGCCAGCGACTAGGGGGTAGCAATGAGCAGTTCTTC.

In this sample, this clonotype turned up many times. The chain combines TRBV7-8 with TRBJ2-2, with 16 positions matching TRBD2. CDR3 length: 17 residues. CDR1 and CDR2 from the germline V gene are SGHVS and FQNEAQ. The V segment lost 1 base and the J segment 5 bases; nucleotides outside the gene matches: 1. CDR3 loop: CASSLGGLAGGTGELFF. CDR3 nucleotide sequence: TGTGCCAGCAGCTTAGGGGGACTAGCGGGAGGGACCGGGGAGCTGTTTTTT.

The chain links TRBV20-1 to TRBJ1-1; 8 positions match TRBD1. The CDR3 is 17 amino acids. After removal of 4 bases from V and 1 base from J, the junction contained 14 bases not matched to a gene. Per the germline V gene, CDR1 is DFQATT and CDR2 is SNEGSKA (reference sequence). CDR3 DNA: TGCAGTGCTATTCGGACAGGGAGTCAGTTTGGGAACACTGAAGCTTTCTTT. Translating it yields CSAIRTGSQFGNTEAFF.

This clonotype was detected ten times or more. The CDR3 is CASRPGAGNTEAFF. The CDR3 bases are TGTGCCAGCAGACCTGGCGCAGGAAACACTGAAGCTTTCTTT. The chain is built from TRBV28 and TRBJ1-1; unclear D gene. Looked up from germline, CDR1 is MDHEN and CDR2 is SYDVKM. V lost 6 bases, J lost 2 bases, and 13 bases lay in between. The CDR3 loop spans 14 amino acids. Variable domain in full (rest from reference TRBV28 and TRBJ1-1): DVKVTQSSRYLVKRTGEKVFLECVQDMDHENMFWYRQDPGLGLRLIYFSYDVKMKEKGDIPEGYSVSREKKERFSLILESASTNQTSMYLCASRPGAGNTEAFFGQGTRLTVV.

The chain couples TRBV5-1 to TRBJ2-1; D is perhaps TRBD2 (5 bases). V was clipped by 2 bases and J by 1 base, with 16 bases between them. The CDR3 extends over 17 amino acids. Germline CDR1 reads SGHRS; CDR2 reads YFSETQ. As DNA, the CDR3 is TGCGCCAGCAGCTTAAGTCCCACCGGGATATCCTACAATGAGCAGTTCTTC. Amino acids: CASSLSPTGISYNEQFF.

The chain has TRBV29-1 and TRBJ1-5; 7 bases align to TRBD1. The CDR3 covers 14 residues. Germline CDR1 reads SQVTM; CDR2 reads ANQGSEA. Unmatched junction bases numbered 8, after V lost 4 bases and J lost 5 bases. The CDR3 reads CSVGTGTADQPQHF. As DNA, the CDR3 is TGCAGCGTTGGGACTGGGACAGCAGATCAGCCCCAGCATTTT.

The gene calls are TRBV3-1 and TRBJ1-2, with unresolved D. V was shortened by 0 bases and J by 3 bases, with 5 bases between the two germline ends. This CDR3 spans 13 amino acids. Germline loops: CDR1 LGHDT, CDR2 YNNKEL (reference sequence). The CDR3 nucleotides read TGTGCCAGCAGCCAAGAGTGGGACTATGGCTACACCTTC. This sequence encodes CASSQEWDYGYTF. Filled out from reference TRBV3-1 and TRBJ1-2, the complete variable domain reads DTAVSQTPKYLVTQMGNDKSIKCEQNLGHDTMYWYKQDSKKFLKIMFSYNNKELIINETVPNRFSPKSPDKAHLNLHINSLELGDSAVYFCASSQEWDYGYTFGSGTRLTVV.

In the case of this clonotype: It may be a read error: a sequence one base away is much more abundant. This sequence joins TRBV11-2 and TRBJ1-4, with unresolved D. CDR1 is SGHAT, CDR2 FQNNGV, per germline. This CDR3 has 12 amino acids. The V and J ends lost 1 base and 8 bases respectively, with 5 bases between them. The CDR3 sequence: CASSLGEEKLFF. Written as DNA, the CDR3 is TGTGCCAGCAGCTTAGGGGAGGAAAAACTGTTTTTT.

This rearrangement joins TRBV28 to TRBJ2-7; the D gene is possibly TRBD1 (6 bases). Trimming removed 11 bases from V and 2 bases from J, with 16 bases in between. Germline CDR1 reads MDHEN; CDR2 reads SYDVKM. CDR3 length: 13 amino acids. The CDR3 spells CAYLDRNTYEQYF. The CDR3 DNA follows: TGTGCCTACCTAGACAGGAACACCTACGAGCAGTACTTC.

The J gene is TRBJ1-2, the V gene TRBV20-1; D call uncertain. This CDR3 has 12 amino acids. Germline V CDR1 and CDR2: DFQATT, SNEGSKA (reference sequence). Between the trimmed V and J ends, which lost 3 bases and 8 bases, there was a span of 13 bases. As DNA, the CDR3 is TGCAGTGCTAGGCGGACTTTAATGGGCTACACCTTC. Translating gives CSARRTLMGYTF.

The gene calls are TRBV19 and TRBJ1-2, with D unclear. The V gene lost 5 bases and the J gene lost 7 bases, with 14 bases spanning the gap. In germline, CDR1 is LNHDA, CDR2 SQIVND (reference sequence). CDR3 length equals 13 residues. The CDR3 sequence is CASSALGAGGYTF. CDR3 sequence (DNA): TGTGCCAGTAGTGCCCTGGGCGCTGGTGGCTACACCTTC.

As to this clonotype: Its ends do not fully match the called genes, so a read error is possible. CDR3 amino acids: CASREASGGMKFF. CDR3 bases: TGTGCCAGCAGAGAAGCTAGCGGGGGAATGAAGTTCTTC. The chain recombines TRBV2 with TRBJ2-1; 10 bases map to TRBD2. The V gene's germline CDR1 is SNHLY and CDR2 FYNNEI. The CDR3 length is 13 residues.

The chain joins TRBV12-3 or TRBV12-4 to TRBJ2-2, with 8 positions matching TRBD2. The CDR3 contains 17 residues. The V segment lost 3 bases and the J segment 4 bases; nucleotides outside the gene matches: 10. The DNA of the CDR3 is TGTGCCAGCAGTTTGAAACTAGGTCGGGGGGGCACCGGGGAGCTGTTTTTT. It encodes CASSLKLGRGGTGELFF.

The chain couples TRBV5-1 to TRBJ2-1; 7 nucleotides line up with TRBD2. CDR1 SGHRS and CDR2 YFSETQ come from the germline V gene. The CDR3 totals 15 residues. The ends lost 4 bases at V and 8 bases at J; junction bases unmatched: 12. The CDR3 DNA is TGCGCCAGCAGCCCGGGACTAACCTCTGGGGATGAGCAGTTCTTC. Translating it yields CASSPGLTSGDEQFF.

This clonotype was picked up a small number of times. This chain joins TRBV29-1 and TRBJ2-1; 12 bases match TRBD2. This CDR3 is built from 17 residues. CDR1 and CDR2 from the germline V gene are SQVTM and ANQGSEA. The ends lost 7 bases at V and 1 base at J; junction bases unmatched: 11. The CDR3 protein is CSASGTSGPRSYNEQFF. In nucleotides, the CDR3 is TGCAGCGCTTCCGGGACTAGCGGGCCCAGATCCTACAATGAGCAGTTCTTC.

This clonotype was seen a few times. The chain recombines TRBV28 with TRBJ1-5, with D possibly being TRBD1 (5 bases). CDR1 is MDHEN, CDR2 SYDVKM, per germline. CDR3 size: 14 residues. V was shortened by 6 bases and J by 6 bases, with 15 bases between the two germline ends. The CDR3 bases are TGTGCCAGCAGACCCGGACGGGGGACTCAGCCCCAGCATTTT. This sequence encodes CASRPGRGTQPQHF. Based on the CDR3 plus reference TRBV28 and TRBJ1-5, the full variable domain is DVKVTQSSRYLVKRTGEKVFLECVQDMDHENMFWYRQDPGLGLRLIYFSYDVKMKEKGDIPEGYSVSREKKERFSLILESASTNQTSMYLCASRPGRGTQPQHFGDGTRLSIL.

The chain is built from TRBV20-1 and TRBJ2-4; maybe TRBD1 (6 bases). The CDR3 loop spans 13 amino acids. Germline CDR1 is DFQATT and CDR2 is SNEGSKA (reference sequence). V was clipped by 2 bases and J by 8 bases, with 13 bases between them. Here the CDR3 reads CSARQGPRDIQYF. In DNA, the CDR3 is TGCAGTGCTAGACAGGGGCCCAGGGACATTCAGTACTTC.

This clonotype was seen at least ten times. The CDR3 loop is CASSATFLADSEQYV. The CDR3 DNA reads as TGTGCCAGCAGCGCAACCTTCTTAGCGGACTCCGAGCAGTACGTC. J is TRBJ2-7 and V is TRBV7-2; tentative D call: TRBD2 (6 bases). The V end was cut by 5 bases, the J end by 6 bases, with 20 bases between. The CDR3 runs 15 residues. CDR1 and CDR2 from the germline V gene are SGHTA and FQGNSA.